This T cell receptor beta chain appears in the sequencing data of a study of blood T cell repertoires in COVID-19. Study in general: Sources were T cells, B-cell-depleted T cells, or PBMCs; the material itself was cDNA or gDNA.

V lost 2 bases and J lost 0, with 8 bases in between. The germline gives CDR1 KGHSH, CDR2 LQKENI. CDR3 size: 15 residues. The authors' processing: Amplification of reference gene primers was used by the study to estimate nucleated cell counts. The protocol was immunoSEQ multiplex PCR, while the TCRdb copy is restricted to in-frame clones and leaves out a portion. V, J and clone size are those of that table, while D and trimming were read from the DNA. Here the sample spans about 140,000 clones, 85% to 90% being singletons. V gene TRBV18 combines with J gene TRBJ1-3; D perhaps matches TRBD1 (6 bases). The TCR sequence derives from a woman aged 40 to 50 with acute or convalescent COVID-19. The source material was peripheral blood. CDR3 residues: CASSPDRNSGNTIYF. The CDR3 DNA reads as TGTGCCAGCTCACCAGACAGGAACTCTGGAAACACCATATATTTT.